One and the same sample provided the 29 T cell receptor beta chains below, sequenced in a study of blood T cell repertoires in COVID-19. Measured with immunoSEQ multiplex PCR; TCRdb has only the in-frame clones, and not every one. The sample holds approximately 260,000 clones, around 87% seen once. The specimen was peripheral blood. Source of these receptors: a man aged 18 to 35 with active or convalescent COVID-19.

This chain uses TRBV7-9 with TRBJ2-5; possibly TRBD1 for D (6 bases). Germline lookup yields CDR1 SEHNR and CDR2 FQNEAQ (reference sequence). The germline V and J ends were trimmed by 0 bases and 3 bases, with 11 bases remaining between them. This CDR3 region has 15 residues. In DNA, the CDR3 is TGTGCCAGCAGCTTAGCCCGACAGGCGAAAGAGACCCAGTACTTC. It codes for CASSLARQAKETQYF.

The rearrangement joins TRBV5-5 to TRBJ1-6; D gene ambiguous. This CDR3 is built from 13 residues. The V gene lost 2 bases and the J gene lost 6 bases, with 6 bases spanning the gap. The germline CDR1 and CDR2 sequences are SGHKS and YYEKEE (reference sequence). This chain's CDR3 is CASSLQSNSPLHF. Here the CDR3 DNA reads TGTGCCAGCAGCTTACAGTCTAATTCACCCCTCCACTTT.

V and J are TRBV9 and TRBJ1-5; D is ambiguous. V shed 4 bases and J shed 1 base, with 15 bases lying between them. Looked up from germline, CDR1 is SGDLS and CDR2 is YYNGEE. The CDR3 extends over 16 amino acids. The CDR3 protein is CASSSRVGQSNQPQHF. CDR3 DNA sequence: TGTGCCAGCAGCTCCAGAGTGGGCCAAAGCAATCAGCCCCAGCATTTT.

The V and J genes are TRBV30 and TRBJ1-2, with D tentatively TRBD1 (6 bases). Germline-derived CDR1 and CDR2 are GTSNPN and SVGIG (reference sequence). This CDR3 region has 14 residues. With 3 bases removed from V and 3 bases from J, the gap between germline ends came to 14 bases. CDR3 loop: CAWRRDINDYGYTF. The CDR3 nucleotides are TGTGCCTGGAGGAGGGACATTAATGACTATGGCTACACCTTC.

The rearrangement uses TRBV9 and TRBJ2-3, with 7 bases matching TRBD2. V dropped 3 bases and J dropped 5; count of bases not matched to a gene: 9. Germline-derived CDR1 and CDR2 are SGDLS and YYNGEE. The CDR3 runs 15 residues. The CDR3 sequence is CASSGWASGGDTQYF. For the CDR3, the DNA is TGTGCCAGCAGCGGGTGGGCTAGCGGTGGAGATACGCAGTATTTT.

The V and J genes are TRBV20-1 and TRBJ2-1, with D possibly matching TRBD2 (5 bases). Germline V gives CDR1 DFQATT, CDR2 SNEGSKA (reference sequence). The V and J ends lost 3 bases and 8 bases respectively, with 17 bases between them. CDR3 size: 14 residues. This CDR3 reads CSASRTRSSHEQFF. The CDR3 coding sequence is TGCAGTGCTAGTCGTACTAGAAGTAGTCATGAGCAGTTCTTC.

The chain recombines TRBV2 with TRBJ1-5; D uncertain. The CDR3 totals 12 residues. V was shortened by 8 bases and J by 2 bases, with 7 bases between the two germline ends. CDR1 is SNHLY and CDR2 is FYNNEI in the germline V gene. The CDR3 DNA is TGTGCCAGCGCGGCGGGCAATCAGCCCCAGCATTTT. It encodes CASAAGNQPQHF.

The V gene is TRBV11-2, the J gene TRBJ2-3; D uncertain. The CDR3 spans 12 residues. V was trimmed by 5 bases and J by 0 bases, leaving 3 bases between them. Germline lookup yields CDR1 SGHAT and CDR2 FQNNGV. DNA of the CDR3: TGTGCCAGCAGCCGGAGCACAGATACGCAGTATTTT. Translation: CASSRSTDTQYF.

The count of this clone is one. The chain employs TRBV4-3 and TRBJ1-1; 8 bases line up with TRBD1. V lost 1 base, J lost 8 bases, and 6 bases stayed unmatched. Per germline, CDR1 LGHNA and CDR2 YSLEER. The CDR3 length is 14 residues. CDR3 DNA sequence: TGCGCCAGCAGCCAAGGGGGAGGGGACAGGGAAGCTTTCTTT. Its protein product is CASSQGGGDREAFF.

This clone was counted once. This rearrangement joins TRBV11-3 to TRBJ1-3, with 11 bases fitting TRBD1. J gave up 1 base and V 5 bases, and 4 bases lay outside the gene matches. CDR1 and CDR2 from the germline V gene are SGHNT and YENEEA. This CDR3 comprises 16 residues. DNA of the CDR3: TGTGCCAGCAGCCCGGGGGACAGGGGGTCTGGAAACACCATATATTTT. This codes for CASSPGDRGSGNTIYF.

This clone is a singleton in its sample. The genes are TRBV5-1 and TRBJ2-1; D is unresolved. Looked up from germline, CDR1 is SGHRS and CDR2 is YFSETQ. The CDR3 covers 16 residues. Trimming shortened V by 3 bases and J by 6 bases, and 19 bases separated the two germline ends. In nucleotides, the CDR3 is TGCGCCAGCAGCTCGTTTGTAGAGCCGCCTGGCAATGAGCAGTTCTTC. The encoded protein is CASSSFVEPPGNEQFF.

This clone has more than one count but fewer than ten. The V call is TRBV4-2, the J call TRBJ2-1, with a tentative D call TRBD2 (5 bases). The V end was cut by 2 bases, the J end by 7 bases, with 12 bases between. In germline, CDR1 is LGHNA, CDR2 YNFKEQ. The CDR3 spans 14 residues. The CDR3 nucleotides read TGTGCCAGCAGCCAAATGGGGTGGGAGAATGAGCAGTTCTTC. Protein: CASSQMGWENEQFF.

This clone was picked up a small number of times. This rearrangement joins TRBV19 to TRBJ2-3; TRBD2 aligns across 10 bases. The CDR3 consists of 15 residues. CDR1 LNHDA and CDR2 SQIVND come from the germline V gene (reference sequence). V dropped 3 bases and J dropped 7; count of bases not matched to a gene: 7. DNA for the CDR3: TGTGCCAGTAGTATTGGACTAGCGGCCCGAAATACGCAGTATTTT. Protein: CASSIGLAARNTQYF.

In its sample, this clone was seen once. The rearrangement links TRBV19 to TRBJ2-4; 7 bases map to TRBD1. The germline CDR1 and CDR2 sequences are LNHDA and SQIVND (reference sequence). CDR3 length: 14 residues. Trimming cost V 7 bases and J 3 bases; bases outside gene matches: 6. CDR3 DNA sequence: TGTGCCAGTACCACAGGGGAATACAAAAACATTCAGTACTTC. Its translation: CASTTGEYKNIQYF.

The V and J genes are TRBV10-2 and TRBJ1-4; perhaps TRBD1 as D (6 bases). CDR3 length: 15 amino acids. V was cut by 10 bases and J by 8 bases, with 23 bases left in between. Germline values: CDR1 WSHSY, CDR2 SAAADI. The CDR3: CATMGQPVPQEKLFF. The CDR3 coding sequence is TGCGCCACTATGGGACAACCAGTACCCCAAGAAAAACTGTTTTTT.

The V and J genes are TRBV12-3 or TRBV12-4 and TRBJ1-2; D possibly corresponds to TRBD1 (5 bases). V lost 6 bases and J 8 bases, leaving 13 bases between the germline ends. CDR3 length: 12 residues. CDR3 amino acids: CASRSQGGGYTF. The DNA for the CDR3 is TGTGCCAGCAGATCTCAGGGTGGCGGCTACACCTTC.

This chain connects TRBV12-3 or TRBV12-4 to TRBJ2-7, with a tentative D call TRBD2 (5 bases). V was pared by 4 bases and J by 4 bases, with 11 bases between. This CDR3 comprises 13 residues. CDR3 residues: CASSSTGNYEQYF. CDR3 DNA: TGTGCCAGCAGTTCAACCGGGAATTACGAGCAGTACTTC.

The J gene is TRBJ2-7, the V gene TRBV11-1; D gene uncertain. V was clipped by 5 bases and J by 1 base, with 18 bases between them. CDR3 length: 16 amino acids. Germline V gene lookup returns CDR1 SGHAT and CDR2 FQDESV (reference sequence). CDR3 nucleotide sequence: TGTGCCAGCAGCCCACGCGCCCTAACCTCATCCTACGAGCAGTACTTC. Its translation: CASSPRALTSSYEQYF.

V and J are TRBV5-1 and TRBJ2-5; TRBD2 is a possible D gene (5 bases). The CDR3 totals 14 residues. Trimming pared 0 bases from V and 1 base from J, leaving 7 bases between. Germline loops: CDR1 SGHRS, CDR2 YFSETQ. The CDR3 bases are TGCGCCAGCAGCTTGGTGCGGGTCCAAGAGACCCAGTACTTC. Its translation: CASSLVRVQETQYF. Together with reference TRBV5-1 and TRBJ2-5, the CDR3 gives the full variable domain: KAGVTQTPRYLIKTRGQQVTLSCSPISGHRSVSWYQQTPGQGLQFLFEYFSETQRNKGNFPGRFSGRQFSNSRSEMNVSTLELGDSALYLCASSLVRVQETQYFGPGTRLLVL.

The chain recombines TRBV2 with TRBJ1-4; 10 bases are a match to TRBD1. Germline V gene lookup returns CDR1 SNHLY and CDR2 FYNNEI. This CDR3 spans 14 amino acids. The ends lost 8 bases at V and 8 bases at J; junction bases unmatched: 8. The CDR3 nucleotides are TGTGCCAGCGCACCAGACAGGGGGCAGGAAAAACTGTTTTTT. Translation: CASAPDRGQEKLFF.

V is TRBV7-6 and J is TRBJ2-1; 11 nucleotides agree with TRBD1. The CDR3 consists of 15 residues. Germline V gives CDR1 SGHVS, CDR2 FNYEAQ. The trim removed 5 bases at V and 7 bases at J, leaving 7 bases unmatched. The CDR3 protein is CASSRGQGANNEQFF. The DNA of the CDR3 is TGTGCCAGCAGCCGCGGACAGGGGGCAAATAATGAGCAGTTCTTC.

The gene calls are TRBV30 and TRBJ1-4; TRBD1 matches 7 bases. The CDR3 covers 13 residues. V trimming: 0 bases; J trimming: 6 bases; junction bases outside the gene matches: 1. CDR1 is GTSNPN and CDR2 is SVGIG in the germline V gene (reference sequence). CDR3 residues: CAWSVTGDEKLFF. CDR3 bases: TGTGCCTGGAGTGTAACAGGGGATGAAAAACTGTTTTTT.

The rearrangement uses TRBV2 and TRBJ2-7, with unresolved D. CDR1 is SNHLY and CDR2 is FYNNEI in the germline V gene. This CDR3 has 14 residues. Deletions cut 6 bases from V and 4 bases from J, with 16 bases between. The CDR3 loop is CASRTRPMTYEQYF. For the CDR3, the DNA is TGTGCCAGCAGGACAAGGCCTATGACATACGAGCAGTACTTC.

The chain employs TRBV10-3 and TRBJ1-2; D not certain. Germline V CDR1 and CDR2: ENHRY, SYGVKD. The CDR3 runs to 11 residues. V was pared by 2 bases and J by 8 bases, with 6 bases between. CDR3 sequence (DNA): TGTGCCATCAGTGAGGGGAGCGGCTACACCTTC. It yields the protein CAISEGSGYTF.

This clone appeared once. The chain employs TRBV15 and TRBJ2-5, with 9 nucleotides matching TRBD1. The CDR3 is 17 amino acids. Looked up from germline, CDR1 is LNHNV and CDR2 is YYDKDF (reference sequence). V shed 1 base, J shed 4 bases, and the junction held 10 bases outside the gene matches. The CDR3 coding sequence is TGTGCCACCAGCAGAGGGGCTCGGACAGGGGTTCCAGAGACCCAGTACTTC. Translating it yields CATSRGARTGVPETQYF.

The J gene is TRBJ1-4, the V gene TRBV30; 8 positions agree with TRBD1. The V segment lost 8 bases and the J segment 8 bases; nucleotides outside the gene matches: 13. Looked up from germline, CDR1 is GTSNPN and CDR2 is SVGIG (reference sequence). The CDR3 runs to 14 residues. The CDR3 DNA follows: TGTGCCGGGGGGACAGGCGGTGGGGACGAAAAACTGTTTTTT. The encoded protein is CAGGTGGGDEKLFF.

The chain couples TRBV18 to TRBJ1-1, with 8 bases lining up with TRBD1. Germline trimming cut 2 bases from V and 0 bases from J; bases unmatched to any gene: 5. The CDR3 runs to 16 residues. CDR1 is KGHSH, CDR2 LQKENI, per germline. The CDR3 sequence: CASSPSWDRLNTEAFF. The CDR3 region has the DNA TGTGCCAGCTCACCATCCTGGGACAGGTTGAACACTGAAGCTTTCTTT.

This clone has more than one count but fewer than ten. The V gene is TRBV2, the J gene TRBJ1-5; maybe TRBD1 (5 bases). Trimming left V 6 bases short and J 2 bases short, with 14 bases between. The CDR3 length is 15 residues. Germline V gene sequence: CDR1 SNHLY, CDR2 FYNNEI. Here the CDR3 reads CASSRGRERNQPQHF. The CDR3 DNA reads as TGTGCCAGCAGCCGGGGGAGGGAACGCAATCAGCCCCAGCATTTT.

The chain has TRBV30 and TRBJ2-7; 8 bases are shared with TRBD2. The junction had 7 bases not matched to a gene; V was cut back by 4 bases and J by 2 bases. The CDR3 has 14 residues. Looked up from germline, CDR1 is GTSNPN and CDR2 is SVGIG (reference sequence). CDR3 sequence: CAWNRGGAAYEQYF. The CDR3 nucleotides are TGTGCCTGGAATCGGGGGGGTGCGGCCTACGAGCAGTACTTC.